The 7 T cell receptor beta chains below were found in one sample sequenced in a study of control samples from healthy donors and cancer patients. Sequencing was performed with immunoSEQ multiplex PCR; in TCRdb, only in-frame clones are kept and a portion is missing. The table has 100,000 to 110,000 clones, about 90% seen once; the top ten hold 15% to 20%. The sequenced material came from blood. These receptors came from a woman aged 45-65 years in good health.

The V gene is TRBV7-3, the J gene TRBJ2-1; 12 bases fit TRBD2. This CDR3 has 19 residues. Germline loops: CDR1 SGHTA, CDR2 FQGTGA. J was trimmed by 5 bases and V by 1 base; bases with no gene match: 12. CDR3 nucleotides: TGTGCCAGCAGCTTAAAAGGACTAGCGGGATATTCAATGGACAATGAGCAGTTCTTC. This gives the protein CASSLKGLAGYSMDNEQFF.

This sequence joins TRBV30 and TRBJ2-1; 8 nucleotides agree with TRBD2. The junction had 8 bases not matched to a gene; V was cut back by 2 bases and J by 8 bases. Germline V gene sequence: CDR1 GTSNPN, CDR2 SVGIG (reference sequence). CDR3 length: 14 amino acids. The DNA for the CDR3 is TGTGCCTGGAGTACGGGGGACGGGAGGGATGAGCAGTTCTTC. It specifies CAWSTGDGRDEQFF.

Here the CDR3 reads CASSGRHPNTEAFF. CDR3 sequence (DNA): TGTGCCAGCAGCGGTAGACATCCGAACACTGAAGCTTTCTTT. The gene calls are TRBV7-2 and TRBJ1-1; no clear D. The CDR3 extends over 14 amino acids. V gave up 5 bases and J gave up 1 base, with 11 bases separating them. Germline V CDR1 and CDR2: SGHTA, FQGNSA.

This CDR3 reads CASNLPGQGAAYEQYF. DNA for the CDR3: TGTGCCAGCAACCTTCCGGGACAGGGGGCGGCTTACGAGCAGTACTTC. The rearrangement joins TRBV2 to TRBJ2-7; the match to TRBD1 covers 12 bases. The CDR3 totals 16 residues. Germline assignment: CDR1 SNHLY and CDR2 FYNNEI. The V and J ends lost 7 bases and 4 bases, in that order; junction bases with no gene match: 11.

This clone was recorded once. The rearrangement links TRBV7-2 to TRBJ1-1, with TRBD1 as a possible D gene (5 bases). The CDR3 is made up of 13 amino acids. Per the germline V gene, CDR1 is SGHTA and CDR2 is FQGNSA. V lost 5 bases and J 7 bases, leaving 14 bases between the germline ends. CDR3: CASSPTGTVEAFF. CDR3 in DNA: TGTGCCAGCAGCCCTACAGGTACCGTTGAAGCTTTCTTT.

The chain links TRBV19 to TRBJ1-3; the D is unclear. The V gene lost 7 bases and the J gene lost 4 bases, with 11 bases spanning the gap. Germline CDR1 is LNHDA and CDR2 is SQIVND (reference sequence). This CDR3 contains 13 residues. The CDR3 DNA sequence: TGTGCCAGTATTGCGGGAGGCGGAAACACCATATATTTT. This gives the protein CASIAGGGNTIYF. The whole variable domain, remainder taken from reference TRBV19 and TRBJ1-3, is DGGITQSPKYLFRKEGQNVTLSCEQNLNHDAMYWYRQDPGQGLRLIYYSQIVNDFQKGDIAEGYSVSREKKESFPLTVTSAQKNPTAFYLCASIAGGGNTIYFGEGSWLTVV.

This chain uses TRBV6-5 with TRBJ2-3, with TRBD2 identical over 7 bases. The CDR3 extends over 16 amino acids. Losses at the gene ends were 2 bases for V and 4 bases for J; bases not matched to a gene: 9. Germline assignment: CDR1 MNHEY and CDR2 SVGAGI. CDR3 amino acids: CASSYAFTGGSDTQYF. In nucleotides, the CDR3 is TGTGCCAGCAGTTACGCCTTCACGGGAGGCTCAGATACGCAGTATTTT.